The next 7 T cell receptor beta chains were all read from a single sample in a study of T cell repertoires in cytomegalovirus infection. MiXCR, run by TCRdb on the reads, gives a single entry per CDR3 protein. Here the sample spans more than 150,000 distinct CDR3 sequences, about 21% being singletons. Sequencing was performed on PBMCs. These receptors originate from a human donor in good health (CMV status not recorded). Some clones in this sample may be carry-over from other donors' samples.

This clonotype was recorded a few times. The chain couples TRBV5-4 to TRBJ1-1; tentative D call: TRBD1 (5 bases). The V and J ends lost 0 bases and 0 bases respectively, with 9 bases between them. Germline CDR1 reads SGHNT; CDR2 reads YYREEE (reference sequence). The CDR3 spans 15 residues. CDR3 coding DNA: TGTGCCAGCAGCTTGGTGGGCAGGGTGAACACTGAAGCTTTCTTT. This gives the protein CASSLVGRVNTEAFF.

This clonotype was seen a handful of times. The chain combines TRBV7-4 with TRBJ2-7; 10 nucleotides line up with TRBD1. The CDR3 consists of 16 residues. Germline V gene lookup returns CDR1 SGHVT and CDR2 SQSDAQ. V dropped 5 bases and J dropped 4; count of bases not matched to a gene: 11. CDR3 loop: CASSAPPGQGIYEQYF. CDR3 in DNA: TGTGCCAGCAGCGCACCTCCGGGACAGGGGATTTACGAGCAGTACTTC. Drawing the rest from reference TRBV7-4 and TRBJ2-7, the complete variable domain is GAGVSQSPRYKVAKRGRDVALRCDSISGHVTLYWYRQTLGQGSEVLTYSQSDAQRDKSGRPSGRFSAERPERSVSTLKIQRTEQGDSAVYLCASSAPPGQGIYEQYFGPGTRLTVT.

The V and J genes are TRBV29-1 and TRBJ2-2; weak D call: TRBD1 (6 bases). The CDR3 runs 14 residues. Germline loops: CDR1 SQVTM, CDR2 ANQGSEA. V gave up 6 bases and J gave up 1 base, with 12 bases separating them. In DNA form, the CDR3 reads TGCAGCGTGTTAACAGGGAGGAACACCGGGGAGCTGTTTTTT. This translates into CSVLTGRNTGELFF.

This sequence joins TRBV19 and TRBJ1-5; D might be TRBD1 (6 bases). The CDR3 extends over 15 amino acids. CDR1 and CDR2 from the germline V gene are LNHDA and SQIVND (reference sequence). Trimming pared 4 bases from V and 6 bases from J, leaving 16 bases between. CDR3 loop: CASSRGGALSQPQHF. The CDR3 DNA reads TGTGCCAGTAGTAGGGGGGGGGCCTTATCTCAGCCCCAGCATTTT.

The DNA for the CDR3 is TGCGCCAGCAGCCAAGATTTCGACCGGCATCAGCCCCAGCATTTT. Translating gives CASSQDFDRHQPQHF. This chain connects TRBV4-1 to TRBJ1-5; D gene uncertain. This CDR3 spans 15 amino acids. Germline V gene sequence: CDR1 MGHRA, CDR2 YSYEKL. The V end was cut by 0 bases, the J end by 5 bases, with 11 bases between.

This clonotype was counted at least ten times. The V and J genes are TRBV7-9 and TRBJ2-3; tentatively, D is TRBD1 or TRBD2 (5 bases each). This CDR3 has 14 residues. Germline-derived CDR1 and CDR2 are SEHNR and FQNEAQ (reference sequence). V lost 0 bases, J lost 5 bases, and 9 bases lay in between. In nucleotides, the CDR3 is TGTGCCAGCAGCTTAGCGGGGGATGGAGATACGCAGTATTTT. Amino acids: CASSLAGDGDTQYF. The full variable domain, in which reference TRBV7-9 and TRBJ2-3 provide the parts outside the CDR3, is DTGVSQNPRHKITKRGQNVTFRCDPISEHNRLYWYRQTLGQGPEFLTYFQNEAQLEKSRLLSDRFSAERPKGSFSTLEIQRTEQGDSAMYLCASSLAGDGDTQYFGPGTRLTVL.

As to this clonotype: With a much larger clone just one base away, this may be a read error. V usage is TRBV28 and J usage is TRBJ2-5; D call uncertain. Germline CDR1 is MDHEN and CDR2 is SYDVKM. This CDR3 comprises 12 residues. In nucleotides, the CDR3 is TGTGCCAGCCGTTTAAGCGACGAGACCCAGTACTTC. It translates to CASRLSDETQYF. The variable domain in full, completed from reference TRBV28 and TRBJ2-5, reads DVKVTQSSRYLVKRTGEKVFLECVQDMDHENMFWYRQDPGLGLRLIYFSYDVKMKEKGDIPEGYSVSREKKERFSLILESASTNQTSMYLCASRLSDETQYFGPGTRLLVL.